These 18 T cell receptor beta chains came from one sample sequenced in a study of metastatic and nonmetastatic thyroid tumors. No patient received treatment before thyroid surgery. TCRdb redid the clone calls on the PCR reads using MiXCR. The sample yields 20,000 to 25,000 clones, 24% seen once. The specimen sequenced was tumor tissue. The receptors shown here come from a female donor with papillary thyroid cancer or a benign thyroid nodule (not recorded which). Some clones in this sample may be carry-over from other donors' samples.

This clone came up many times. The V call is TRBV7-9, the J call TRBJ1-1, with D perhaps TRBD1 (6 bases). Per the germline V gene, CDR1 is SEHNR and CDR2 is FQNEAQ (reference sequence). The length of the CDR3 is 13 residues. V lost 8 bases and J lost 6, with 16 bases in between. CDR3 sequence (DNA): TGTGCCAGCCAACAGGGCGGGGAAGCTGAAGCTTTCTTT. Translation gives CASQQGGEAEAFF.

Details on this clone: A much larger clone lies one base from this, so it may be a read error. The chain carries TRBV14 and TRBJ2-7; perhaps TRBD2 as D (6 bases). Looked up from germline, CDR1 is SGHDN and CDR2 is FVKESK. CDR3 size: 15 residues. The ends were cut back, 1 base at V and 4 bases at J, with 14 bases in the middle. The CDR3 coding sequence is TGTGCCAGCAGCCAAGTGCGGTGGGGGACTTACGAGCAGTACTTC. Its protein product is CASSQVRWGTYEQYF.

V and J are TRBV5-1 and TRBJ2-6, with TRBD2 matching over 8 bases. CDR1 and CDR2 (germline): SGHRS, YFSETQ. The CDR3 contains 16 residues. With V trimmed by 5 bases and J by 2 bases, 6 bases remained unmatched. The CDR3 reads CASRRGGQAGANVLTF. CDR3 in DNA: TGCGCCAGCAGACGGGGGGGCCAAGCTGGGGCCAACGTCCTGACTTTC.

This clone has more than one count but fewer than ten. One base away lies a much larger clone, so this may be a sequencing read error. The chain uses TRBV7-3 and TRBJ2-3; 14 nucleotides agree with TRBD2. The germline CDR1 and CDR2 sequences are SGHTA and FQGTGA. The V and J ends lost 9 bases and 1 base, in that order; junction bases with no gene match: 6. The CDR3 spans 16 residues. CDR3 in DNA: TGTGCCAGAAGCCGACTAGCGGGGGGGGGCACAGATACGCAGTATTTT. This translates into CARSRLAGGGTDTQYF. Based on the CDR3 plus reference TRBV7-3 and TRBJ2-3, the full variable domain is GAGVSQTPSNKVTEKGKYVELRCDPISGHTALYWYRQSLGQGPEFLIYFQGTGAADDSGLPNDRFFAVRPEGSVSTLKIQRTERGDSAVYLCARSRLAGGGTDTQYFGPGTRLTVL.

This clone was counted many times. This chain connects TRBV6-1 to TRBJ1-5; 7 bases match TRBD1. V gave up 5 bases and J gave up 3 bases; unmatched junction bases: 7. Germline V lookup: CDR1 MNHNS, CDR2 SASEGT. The CDR3 consists of 15 residues. In nucleotides, the CDR3 is TGTGCCAGCAGTCAAACAGGGGCCTACAATCAGCCCCAGCATTTT. Its translation: CASSQTGAYNQPQHF.

In its sample, this clone was seen a few times. The chain recombines TRBV27 with TRBJ2-5; D call uncertain. The CDR3 spans 14 residues. V shed 4 bases and J shed 8 bases, with 17 bases lying between them. Germline V gene data show CDR1 as MNHEY and CDR2 as SMNVEV (reference sequence). The CDR3: CASSSSSMSDTQYF. CDR3 DNA sequence: TGTGCCAGCAGTTCGTCCTCTATGTCAGATACCCAGTACTTC.

With respect to this clone: This specimen includes other DNA sequences encoding the same CDR3. The chain uses TRBV5-1 and TRBJ1-6; D is possibly TRBD1 (6 bases). CDR3 length: 16 amino acids. The germline V gene encodes CDR1 SGHRS and CDR2 YFSETQ. The V end was cut by 2 bases, the J end by 19 bases, with 28 bases between. The CDR3: CASSFLEGQGPLSLHF. Written as DNA, the CDR3 is TGCGCCAGCAGCTTCCTGGAAGGGCAGGGGCCTTTATCACTACACTTT. The whole variable domain, filled in from reference TRBV5-1 and TRBJ1-6, reads KAGVTQTPRYLIKTRGQQVTLSCSPISGHRSVSWYQQTPGQGLQFLFEYFSETQRNKGNFPGRFSGRQFSNSRSEMNVSTLELGDSALYLCASSFLEGQGPLSLHFGNGTRLTVT.

The chain combines TRBV27 with TRBJ2-1, with 7 bases identical to TRBD1. This CDR3 is 19 amino acids long. The germline V gene encodes CDR1 MNHEY and CDR2 SMNVEV (reference sequence). The V segment lost 11 bases and the J segment 4 bases; nucleotides outside the gene matches: 26. The chain's CDR3 is CAVGRQGYAPEVFYNEQFF. DNA of the CDR3: TGTGCCGTAGGCCGACAGGGTTACGCGCCGGAGGTGTTTTACAATGAGCAGTTCTTC.

The table lists this clone with many counts. The chain links TRBV7-9 to TRBJ2-1; TRBD2 is a possible D gene (6 bases). CDR1 is SEHNR, CDR2 FQNEAQ, per germline (reference sequence). V was shortened by 7 bases and J by 7 bases, with 14 bases between the two germline ends. The CDR3 runs to 13 residues. Here the CDR3 DNA reads TGTGCCAGCACGGATTTGGAGGGGAATGAGCAGTTCTTC. Its protein is CASTDLEGNEQFF.

J is TRBJ2-3 and V is TRBV14, with D possibly matching TRBD2 (6 bases). This CDR3 region has 13 residues. Trimming removed 1 base from V and 14 bases from J, with 16 bases in between. Germline assignment: CDR1 SGHDN and CDR2 FVKESK. CDR3 region: CASSQGGNRLPYF. Here the CDR3 DNA reads TGTGCCAGCAGCCAAGGCGGGAACAGGCTTCCGTATTTT.

The table lists this clone with many counts. The gene calls are TRBV20-1 and TRBJ1-1, with a weak D call TRBD1 (6 bases). This CDR3 region has 11 residues. The ends were cut back, 2 bases at V and 11 bases at J, with 12 bases in the middle. Per the germline V gene, CDR1 is DFQATT and CDR2 is SNEGSKA (reference sequence). The CDR3 here is CSARKGQRAFF. CDR3 nucleotide sequence: TGCAGTGCTAGAAAAGGACAGCGGGCTTTCTTT.

The chain couples TRBV18 to TRBJ2-5; 7 positions agree with TRBD1. This CDR3 has 14 residues. Germline values: CDR1 KGHSH, CDR2 LQKENI. V gave up 3 bases and J gave up 3 bases; unmatched junction bases: 4. The CDR3 reads CASSPRDREETQYF. The CDR3 coding sequence is TGTGCCAGCTCACCCCGGGACAGAGAAGAGACCCAGTACTTC.

Only a few counts were recorded for this clone. The rearrangement joins TRBV6-1 to TRBJ1-5; D is possibly TRBD1 (5 bases). This CDR3 region has 15 residues. V shed 3 bases and J shed 16 bases, with 25 bases lying between them. Germline loops: CDR1 MNHNS, CDR2 SASEGT. This CDR3 is CASSDSTWDRGVKHF. The DNA of the CDR3 is TGTGCCAGCAGTGATTCGACATGGGATCGAGGGGTTAAACATTTT.

In this sample, this clone turned up many times. The chain couples TRBV9 to TRBJ2-4; possibly TRBD1 for D (7 bases). CDR1 is SGDLS, CDR2 YYNGEE, per germline. Trimming removed 9 bases from V and 10 bases from J, with 38 bases in between. CDR3 length: 19 residues. This CDR3 is CATMWRGKRGPAEIFIQYF. For the CDR3, the DNA is TGTGCCACCATGTGGAGGGGGAAGAGGGGGCCCGCCGAGATTTTTATTCAGTACTTC.

Ten or more counts support this clone. The CDR3 loop is CASSFGLASYNEQFF. In nucleotides, the CDR3 is TGTGCCAGCAGCTTCGGACTAGCGTCCTACAATGAGCAGTTCTTC. The J gene is TRBJ2-1, the V gene TRBV7-2, with 9 bases matching TRBD2. J was trimmed by 1 base and V by 3 bases; bases with no gene match: 1. The V gene's germline CDR1 is SGHTA and CDR2 FQGNSA. The CDR3 totals 15 residues. The variable domain in full, with the rest retrieved from reference TRBV7-2 and TRBJ2-1, is GAGVSQSPSNKVTEKGKDVELRCDPISGHTALYWYRQSLGQGLEFLIYFQGNSAPDKSGLPSDRFSAERTGGSVSTLTIQRTQQEDSAVYLCASSFGLASYNEQFFGPGTRLTVL.

The chain employs TRBV6-2 or TRBV6-3 and TRBJ2-7; D possibly uses TRBD1 or TRBD2 (5 bases each). Germline lookup yields CDR1 MNHEY and CDR2 SVGEGT. The CDR3 spans 12 residues. V lost 4 bases and J lost 7, with 11 bases in between. The CDR3 is CASSLGRGEQYF. CDR3 coding DNA: TGTGCCAGCAGTTTGGGACGGGGTGAGCAGTACTTC.

This clone is medium-sized by share. CDR3 in amino acids: CASSLGRDRPNTEAFF. The DNA for the CDR3 is TGTGCCAGCAGCTTGGGGCGGGACAGGCCGAACACTGAAGCTTTCTTT. V is TRBV11-1 and J is TRBJ1-1; 8 positions match TRBD1. Trimming cost V 3 bases and J 1 base; bases outside gene matches: 7. This CDR3 has 16 residues. Germline V gene lookup returns CDR1 SGHAT and CDR2 FQDESV (reference sequence).

The chain carries TRBV20-1 and TRBJ2-7; D is possibly TRBD1 (5 bases). CDR1 and CDR2 from the germline V gene are DFQATT and SNEGSKA (reference sequence). The CDR3 is made up of 12 amino acids. The ends were cut back, 4 bases at V and 1 base at J, with 8 bases in the middle. CDR3 sequence reads: CSANGHSYEQYF. CDR3 in DNA: TGCAGTGCTAATGGACATTCCTACGAGCAGTACTTC.